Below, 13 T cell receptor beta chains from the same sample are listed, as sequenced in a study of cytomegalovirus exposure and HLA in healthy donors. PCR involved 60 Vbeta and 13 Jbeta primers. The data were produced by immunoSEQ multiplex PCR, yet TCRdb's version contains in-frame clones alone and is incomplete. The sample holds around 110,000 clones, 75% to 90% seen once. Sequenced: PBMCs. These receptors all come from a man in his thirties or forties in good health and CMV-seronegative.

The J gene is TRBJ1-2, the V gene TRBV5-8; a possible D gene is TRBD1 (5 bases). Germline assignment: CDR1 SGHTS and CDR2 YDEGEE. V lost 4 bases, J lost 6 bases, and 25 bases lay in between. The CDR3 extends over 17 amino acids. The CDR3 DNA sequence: TGTGCCAGCAGCCTTCCTCACGGACACGGTAGCGGGCATGGCTACACCTTC. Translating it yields CASSLPHGHGSGHGYTF.

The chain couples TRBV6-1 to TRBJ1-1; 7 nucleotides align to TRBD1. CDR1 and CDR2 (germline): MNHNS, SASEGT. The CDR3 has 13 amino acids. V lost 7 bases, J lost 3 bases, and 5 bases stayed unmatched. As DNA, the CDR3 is TGTGCCAGCACGGACAGGAGATACACTGAAGCTTTCTTT. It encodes CASTDRRYTEAFF.

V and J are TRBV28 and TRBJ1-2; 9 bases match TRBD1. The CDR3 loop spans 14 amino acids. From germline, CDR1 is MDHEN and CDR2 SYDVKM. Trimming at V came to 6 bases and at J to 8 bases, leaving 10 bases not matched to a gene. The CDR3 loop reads CASRRDRVREGYTF. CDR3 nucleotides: TGTGCCAGCAGACGGGACAGGGTCCGAGAGGGCTACACCTTC.

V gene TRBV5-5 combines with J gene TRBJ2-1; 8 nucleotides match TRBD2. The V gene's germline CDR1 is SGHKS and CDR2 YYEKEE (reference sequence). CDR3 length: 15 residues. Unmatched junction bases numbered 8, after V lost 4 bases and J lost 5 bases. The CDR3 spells CASSPRTSHNNEQFF. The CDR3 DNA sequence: TGTGCCAGCAGCCCCCGGACTAGCCACAACAATGAGCAGTTCTTC.

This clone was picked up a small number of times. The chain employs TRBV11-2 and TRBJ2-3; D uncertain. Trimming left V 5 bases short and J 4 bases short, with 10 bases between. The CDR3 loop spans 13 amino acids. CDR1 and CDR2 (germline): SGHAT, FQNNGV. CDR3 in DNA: TGTGCCAGCAGCCCACTCCACGCAGATACGCAGTATTTT. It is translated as CASSPLHADTQYF.

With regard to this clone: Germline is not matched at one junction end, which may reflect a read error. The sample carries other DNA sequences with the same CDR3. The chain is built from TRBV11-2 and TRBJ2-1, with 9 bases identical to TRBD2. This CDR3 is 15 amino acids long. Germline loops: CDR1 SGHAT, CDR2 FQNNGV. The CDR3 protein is CASSLDLAGYNEQFF. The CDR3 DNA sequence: TGTGCCAGTAGCTTAGACCTAGCGGGGTACAATGAGCAGTTCTTC.

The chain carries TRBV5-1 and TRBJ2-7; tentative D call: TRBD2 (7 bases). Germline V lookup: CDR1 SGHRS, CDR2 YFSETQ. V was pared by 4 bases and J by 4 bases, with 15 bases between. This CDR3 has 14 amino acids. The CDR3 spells CASSPAAGAYEQYF. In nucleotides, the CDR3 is TGCGCCAGCAGCCCCGCCGCGGGGGCATACGAGCAGTACTTC. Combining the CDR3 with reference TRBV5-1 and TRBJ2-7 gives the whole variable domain KAGVTQTPRYLIKTRGQQVTLSCSPISGHRSVSWYQQTPGQGLQFLFEYFSETQRNKGNFPGRFSGRQFSNSRSEMNVSTLELGDSALYLCASSPAAGAYEQYFGPGTRLTVT.

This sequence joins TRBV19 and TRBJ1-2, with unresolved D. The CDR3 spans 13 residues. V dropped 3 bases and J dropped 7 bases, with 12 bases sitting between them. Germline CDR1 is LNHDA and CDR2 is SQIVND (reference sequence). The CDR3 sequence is CASSIPVFAGYTF. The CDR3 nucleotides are TGTGCCAGTAGTATCCCGGTCTTCGCTGGCTACACCTTC.

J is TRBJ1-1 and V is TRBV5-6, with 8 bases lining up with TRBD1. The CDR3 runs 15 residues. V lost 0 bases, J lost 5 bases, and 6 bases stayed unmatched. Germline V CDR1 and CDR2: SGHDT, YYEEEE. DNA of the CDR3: TGTGCCAGCAGCTTGGGGCAGGGGGCAGGAACTGAAGCTTTCTTT. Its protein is CASSLGQGAGTEAFF.

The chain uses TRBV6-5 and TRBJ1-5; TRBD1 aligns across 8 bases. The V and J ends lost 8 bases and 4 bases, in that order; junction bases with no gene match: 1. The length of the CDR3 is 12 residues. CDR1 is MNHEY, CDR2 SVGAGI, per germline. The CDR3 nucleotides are TGTGCCAGCGGACAGGGTAATCAGCCCCAGCATTTT. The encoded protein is CASGQGNQPQHF.

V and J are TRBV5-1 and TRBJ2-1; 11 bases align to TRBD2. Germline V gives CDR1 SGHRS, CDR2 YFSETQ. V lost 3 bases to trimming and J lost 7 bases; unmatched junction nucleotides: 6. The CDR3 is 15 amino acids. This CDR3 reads CASSSSGGTVNEQFF. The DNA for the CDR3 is TGCGCCAGCAGCTCTAGCGGGGGGACGGTGAATGAGCAGTTCTTC.

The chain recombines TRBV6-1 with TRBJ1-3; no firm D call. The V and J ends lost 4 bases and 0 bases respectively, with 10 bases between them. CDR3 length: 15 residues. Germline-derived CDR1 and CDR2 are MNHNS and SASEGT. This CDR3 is CASSVEDHSGNTIYF. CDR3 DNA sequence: TGTGCCAGCAGTGTCGAGGATCACTCTGGAAACACCATATATTTT.

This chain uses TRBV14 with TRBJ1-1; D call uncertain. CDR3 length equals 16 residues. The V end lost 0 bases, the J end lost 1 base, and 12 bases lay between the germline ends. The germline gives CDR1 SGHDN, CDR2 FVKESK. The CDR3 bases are TGTGCCAGCAGCCAAGAATCTCGACACCCGAACACTGAAGCTTTCTTT. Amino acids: CASSQESRHPNTEAFF.